The 28 T cell receptor beta chains presented below share a single source sample, sequenced in a study of cytomegalovirus exposure and HLA in healthy donors. The PCR ran on 60 Vbeta and 13 Jbeta primers. The method was immunoSEQ multiplex PCR; TCRdb's version includes in-frame clones alone and lacks a portion of them. The sample records about 130,000 clones, 65% to 85% being singletons. The specimen sequenced was PBMCs. These receptors all come from a man younger than 30 in good health and CMV-seropositive.

The chain employs TRBV6-1 and TRBJ1-1, with D perhaps matching TRBD1 (5 bases). Trimming left V 4 bases short and J 4 bases short, with 10 bases between. CDR1 and CDR2 from the germline V gene are MNHNS and SASEGT. The CDR3 is made up of 13 amino acids. CDR3 in amino acids: CASSAGRSTEAFF. The CDR3 DNA follows: TGTGCCAGCAGTGCAGGGAGGTCCACTGAAGCTTTCTTT.

This clone has just a few counts. The rearrangement joins TRBV30 to TRBJ1-4; D is ambiguous. The CDR3 is 16 amino acids. V was clipped by 4 bases and J by 4 bases, with 19 bases between them. Germline V gene data show CDR1 as GTSNPN and CDR2 as SVGIG (reference sequence). CDR3 bases: TGTGCCTGGACCCCCAATTACAGCGGATTTAATGAAAAACTGTTTTTT. The encoded protein is CAWTPNYSGFNEKLFF.

The CDR3 protein is CASSFKGTGSETQYF. The CDR3 DNA is TGTGCCAGCAGCTTCAAGGGGACAGGGTCAGAGACCCAGTACTTC. The V and J genes are TRBV5-6 and TRBJ2-5, with 9 bases fitting TRBD1. The CDR3 extends over 15 amino acids. Germline V gene data show CDR1 as SGHDT and CDR2 as YYEEEE. J was trimmed by 4 bases and V by 2 bases; bases with no gene match: 6.

About this clone itself: Other DNA variants within this sample encode the same CDR3. This chain connects TRBV19 to TRBJ1-6, with D uncertain. With 3 bases removed from V and 7 bases from J, the gap between germline ends came to 10 bases. The CDR3 is made up of 14 amino acids. Germline V gives CDR1 LNHDA, CDR2 SQIVND (reference sequence). This CDR3 reads CASSIRGENSPLHF. DNA of the CDR3: TGTGCCAGTAGTATTCGTGGTGAGAATTCACCCCTCCACTTT. Looking up the rest from reference TRBV19 and TRBJ1-6 gives the full variable domain: DGGITQSPKYLFRKEGQNVTLSCEQNLNHDAMYWYRQDPGQGLRLIYYSQIVNDFQKGDIAEGYSVSREKKESFPLTVTSAQKNPTAFYLCASSIRGENSPLHFGNGTRLTVT.

This clone was picked up one time. The chain employs TRBV9 and TRBJ1-2, with D possibly being TRBD1 (5 bases). This CDR3 is 13 amino acids long. V shed 6 bases and J shed 4 bases, with 13 bases lying between them. The germline V gene has CDR1 SGDLS and CDR2 YYNGEE. The CDR3 sequence: CASNLQGTYGYTF. The CDR3 DNA is TGTGCCAGCAACCTCCAGGGAACCTATGGCTACACCTTC.

This clone turned up a few times. V usage is TRBV4-1 and J usage is TRBJ2-2; 12 nucleotides line up with TRBD2. This CDR3 is 18 amino acids long. Germline CDR1 and CDR2: MGHRA and YSYEKL. V lost 1 base, J lost 5 bases, and 8 bases stayed unmatched. CDR3 amino acids: CASSQVVLAGGPTGELFF. The CDR3 DNA reads as TGCGCCAGCAGCCAAGTCGTTCTAGCGGGAGGGCCAACCGGGGAGCTGTTTTTT.

CDR3: CATRDSSYEQYF. In DNA, the CDR3 is TGTGCCACCAGGGACAGCTCCTACGAGCAGTACTTC. This chain links TRBV6-1 with TRBJ2-7, with 7 bases lining up with TRBD1. J was trimmed by 0 bases and V by 10 bases; bases with no gene match: 3. Germline V CDR1 and CDR2: MNHNS, SASEGT. This CDR3 has 12 amino acids.

The chain employs TRBV10-1 and TRBJ2-5, with a possible D match to TRBD2 (6 bases). V was pared by 0 bases and J by 9 bases, with 8 bases between. CDR1 WNHNN and CDR2 SYGVQD come from the germline V gene (reference sequence). The CDR3 has 12 amino acids. The CDR3 loop reads CASSESTGAQYF. As DNA, the CDR3 is TGCGCCAGCAGTGAGTCAACGGGGGCCCAGTACTTC.

The chain recombines TRBV30 with TRBJ1-1; the D gene is possibly TRBD1 (5 bases). The CDR3 is 15 amino acids. Germline CDR1 and CDR2: GTSNPN and SVGIG (reference sequence). Trimming cost V 7 bases and J 0 bases, with 18 bases left between them. As DNA, the CDR3 is TGTGCCTTCCTCAACCGGGGGGAATTGAACACTGAAGCTTTCTTT. This gives the protein CAFLNRGELNTEAFF.

Turning to this clone: An end of the junction differs from the germline gene, which may be a read error. The V gene is TRBV12-5, the J gene TRBJ2-2; a weak D match, TRBD2 (5 bases). This CDR3 has 12 amino acids. Germline CDR1 is LGHNT and CDR2 is FRNRAP. CDR3 bases: TGTGCTAGTGGTTTGGGTGCCGGGGAGCTGCTTTTT. This translates into CASGLGAGELLF.

This clone was detected only a few times. The V call is TRBV30, the J call TRBJ2-7, with D perhaps matching TRBD1 (5 bases). This CDR3 has 13 amino acids. Germline loops: CDR1 GTSNPN, CDR2 SVGIG (reference sequence). V lost 4 bases, J lost 3 bases, and 13 bases lay in between. As DNA, the CDR3 is TGTGCCTGGACCACAGGTACTGGCTACGAGCAGTACTTC. Its translation: CAWTTGTGYEQYF.

This chain links TRBV18 with TRBJ1-2; 8 nucleotides agree with TRBD1. Germline V gene lookup returns CDR1 KGHSH and CDR2 LQKENI. The CDR3 is 15 residues long. V was clipped by 5 bases and J by 5 bases; unmatched bases: 10. This CDR3 reads CASSAPGQEPYGYTF. CDR3 coding DNA: TGTGCCAGCTCAGCGCCGGGACAGGAACCTTATGGCTACACCTTC.

This chain uses TRBV15 with TRBJ1-1; D is uncertain. Trimming stripped 0 bases from V and 1 base from J, with 6 bases between. The CDR3 contains 14 residues. The germline CDR1 and CDR2 sequences are LNHNV and YYDKDF (reference sequence). In nucleotides, the CDR3 is TGTGCCACCAGCAGAGATCCAGAGAACACTGAAGCTTTCTTT. Protein sequence: CATSRDPENTEAFF. The complete variable domain, with remaining parts taken from reference TRBV15 and TRBJ1-1, reads DAMVIQNPRYQVTQFGKPVTLSCSQTLNHNVMYWYQQKSSQAPKLLFHYYDKDFNNEADTPDNFQSRRPNTSFCFLDIRSPGLGDTAMYLCATSRDPENTEAFFGQGTRLTVV.

The V gene is TRBV5-1, the J gene TRBJ1-6; 11 bases align to TRBD1. The germline V gene encodes CDR1 SGHRS and CDR2 YFSETQ. J lost 0 bases, V lost 0 bases, and 5 bases had no gene match. The CDR3 consists of 19 residues. CDR3 residues: CASSLGWTGGASYNSPLHF. Written as DNA, the CDR3 is TGCGCCAGCAGCTTGGGGTGGACAGGGGGCGCCTCCTATAATTCACCCCTCCACTTT.

There are a few counts of this clone. The V and J genes are TRBV9 and TRBJ2-5, with 9 bases that match TRBD2. CDR3 length: 15 residues. Germline CDR1 is SGDLS and CDR2 is YYNGEE. Germline trimming cut 1 base from V and 5 bases from J; bases unmatched to any gene: 6. This chain's CDR3 is CASSVLASGTETQYF. The DNA of the CDR3 is TGTGCCAGCAGCGTACTGGCTAGCGGGACGGAGACCCAGTACTTC.

The chain is built from TRBV6-5 and TRBJ1-2; 7 bases are a match to TRBD1. The V gene's germline CDR1 is MNHEY and CDR2 SVGAGI. Unmatched junction bases numbered 10, after V lost 4 bases and J lost 8 bases. This CDR3 comprises 14 residues. The DNA for the CDR3 is TGTGCCAGCAGTTTCCGGACAGGCCGCGGCGGCTACACCTTC. Protein product: CASSFRTGRGGYTF.

The chain combines TRBV12-5 with TRBJ1-1; D gene uncertain. Germline CDR1 LGHNT, CDR2 FRNRAP. This CDR3 region has 13 residues. Trimming left V 2 bases short and J 0 bases short, with 4 bases between. DNA of the CDR3: TGTGCTAGTGGTTTGCTCCTGAACACTGAAGCTTTCTTT. This translates into CASGLLLNTEAFF.

This chain connects TRBV4-1 to TRBJ1-1; no reliable D call. CDR3 size: 13 residues. Germline assignment: CDR1 MGHRA and CDR2 YSYEKL. Trimming took off 0 bases at V and 4 bases at J, with 6 bases between the two ends. The CDR3 reads CASSQERITEAFF. The CDR3 DNA reads as TGCGCCAGCAGCCAAGAGCGGATCACTGAAGCTTTCTTT.

The V and J genes are TRBV27 and TRBJ1-5; D perhaps matches TRBD1 (6 bases). The germline V gene has CDR1 MNHEY and CDR2 SMNVEV (reference sequence). The CDR3 has 13 amino acids. Trimming shortened V by 6 bases and J by 6 bases, and 12 bases separated the two germline ends. The CDR3 DNA reads as TGTGCCAGCAGCCAAACAGGGATTCAGCCCCAGCATTTT. Protein sequence: CASSQTGIQPQHF.

The chain combines TRBV9 with TRBJ2-5; 8 bases are a match to TRBD2. V dropped 6 bases and J dropped 2; count of bases not matched to a gene: 9. CDR3 length equals 15 residues. CDR1 is SGDLS and CDR2 is YYNGEE in the germline V gene. The CDR3 spells CASKAGSGEQETQYF. CDR3 coding DNA: TGTGCCAGCAAAGCAGGTAGCGGGGAGCAAGAGACCCAGTACTTC. Full variable domain (missing parts from reference TRBV9 and TRBJ2-5): DSGVTQTPKHLITATGQRVTLRCSPRSGDLSVYWYQQSLDQGLQFLIQYYNGEERAKGNILERFSAQQFPDLHSELNLSSLELGDSALYFCASKAGSGEQETQYFGPGTRLLVL.

This rearrangement joins TRBV30 to TRBJ1-3; no clear D. This CDR3 has 13 amino acids. Germline V lookup: CDR1 GTSNPN, CDR2 SVGIG (reference sequence). V was trimmed by 2 bases and J by 2 bases, leaving 7 bases between them. Here the CDR3 reads CAWSFLAGNTIYF. Here the CDR3 DNA reads TGTGCCTGGAGTTTTCTAGCTGGAAACACCATATATTTT.

This chain's CDR3 is CASRKRGPFNTGLYEQYF. CDR3 in DNA: TGTGCCAGCAGAAAGCGGGGCCCTTTCAATACAGGACTCTACGAGCAGTACTTC. The chain joins TRBV2 to TRBJ2-7; 7 bases agree with TRBD2. The V gene's germline CDR1 is SNHLY and CDR2 FYNNEI. CDR3 length equals 18 residues. The trim removed 6 bases at V and 3 bases at J, leaving 20 bases unmatched.

The chain has TRBV6-5 and TRBJ2-3, with TRBD1 as a possible D gene (6 bases). V lost 0 bases and J lost 3, with 13 bases in between. CDR1 MNHEY and CDR2 SVGAGI come from the germline V gene. There are 16 residues in the CDR3. The CDR3, as DNA: TGTGCCAGCAGTTACTCGACGGACAGACCTACAGATACGCAGTATTTT. Translating gives CASSYSTDRPTDTQYF.

This clone was seen more than once but under ten times. CDR3 bases: TGTGCCAGCAGCTTCCAGGGGTGGAACACTGAAGCTTTCTTT. Translation gives CASSFQGWNTEAFF. This chain joins TRBV7-2 and TRBJ1-1; D possibly corresponds to TRBD1 (6 bases). This CDR3 has 14 residues. CDR1 and CDR2 (germline): SGHTA, FQGNSA. Trimming took 3 bases from V and 1 from J, leaving 9 bases between them.

The gene calls are TRBV19 and TRBJ2-2, with D maybe TRBD2 (6 bases). Trimming cost V 1 base and J 0 bases, with 6 bases left between them. The CDR3 length is 15 residues. Germline loops: CDR1 LNHDA, CDR2 SQIVND (reference sequence). CDR3 loop: CASSIGGANTGELFF. The CDR3, as DNA: TGTGCCAGTAGTATAGGGGGGGCGAACACCGGGGAGCTGTTTTTT.

This clone has just a few counts. The rearrangement links TRBV4-1 to TRBJ1-2, with D perhaps TRBD1 (6 bases). Germline CDR1 and CDR2: MGHRA and YSYEKL. The CDR3 totals 16 residues. V dropped 6 bases and J dropped 3 bases, with 20 bases sitting between them. CDR3 amino acids: CASRRYRALDDYGYTF. The CDR3 coding sequence is TGCGCCAGCAGACGCTACAGGGCCCTGGACGACTATGGCTACACCTTC.

This chain uses TRBV7-8 with TRBJ1-5, with 10 bases that match TRBD1. Trimming removed 5 bases from V and 5 bases from J; junction bases left unmatched: 12. This CDR3 is 17 amino acids long. The V gene's germline CDR1 is SGHVS and CDR2 FQNEAQ. This CDR3 reads CASSPRDRGFPDQPQHF. In DNA, the CDR3 is TGTGCCAGCAGCCCCCGGGACAGGGGATTTCCGGATCAGCCCCAGCATTTT.

The chain is built from TRBV27 and TRBJ2-4, with a possible D match to TRBD1 (5 bases). Looked up from germline, CDR1 is MNHEY and CDR2 is SMNVEV (reference sequence). CDR3 length: 16 residues. Trimming removed 4 bases at V and 0 bases at J, with 13 bases between. CDR3: CASSSPATAAKNIQYF. CDR3 coding DNA: TGTGCCAGCAGTTCCCCCGCGACAGCAGCCAAAAACATTCAGTACTTC.